The clone carrying this TCR beta chain was seen only a few times. TCRdb analysed the RT-PCR reads with MiXCR anew, one entry per CDR3 protein. Here the sample spans more than 75,000 distinct CDR3 sequences, around 5% being singletons. This entry is derived from a study of patients and donors after allogeneic stem cell transplantation. This TCR came from a human donor who was either an allogeneic HSCT recipient or a stem cell or donor lymphocyte infusion donor (not recorded which). It is not recorded whose cells these are; they may come from a transplant donor. Sequencing input: blood, either unsorted or a sorted T cell fraction (not recorded which).

The CDR3 protein is CASSWRLGEQFF. CDR3 in DNA: TGTGCCAGCAGCTGGCGGTTAGGTGAGCAGTTCTTC. The chain carries TRBV6-2 or TRBV6-3 and TRBJ2-1, with D uncertain. CDR1 MNHEY and CDR2 SVGEGT come from the germline V gene. This CDR3 has 12 amino acids. V was clipped by 6 bases and J by 9 bases, with 12 bases between them.